This TCR beta chain was identified during a study of shared clonotypes between healthy human individuals. Study in general: Each donor's CD4 naive and CD4 memory cells filled three plates apiece, CD8 naive two, and CD8 memory one. Points from the study as a whole: The naive CD4 repertoires of a handful of donors were compared, and around 5% of clonotypes were shared.

Germline lookup yields CDR1 SGHRS and CDR2 YFSETQ. The CDR3 sequence is 16 residues long. Deletions cut 1 base from V and 2 bases from J, with 12 bases between. Researchers ran the assay at a deep level. Here immunoSEQ multiplex PCR was the method, and the copy in TCRdb shows in-frame clones only, minus some. The sample has roughly 530,000 clones, 90% to 96% seen once. For this clone: The target antigen is unknown.

A split of CD4+ cells into CD45RA+ naive and CD45RA-negative memory subsets was performed. The rearrangement joins TRBV5-1 to TRBJ2-2; D is ambiguous. Sequencing input: naive CD4+ T cells sorted from blood. Documented subset: CD45RA+ positively selected. The receptor's source is a woman in her twenties or thirties in good health. The CDR3 spells CASSLFPEINTGELFF. The CDR3 nucleotides are TGCGCCAGCAGCTTGTTTCCAGAGATTAACACCGGGGAGCTGTTTTTT.